The present T cell receptor beta chain was sequenced within a study of cytomegalovirus exposure and HLA in healthy donors. Study-wide context: The approximately 120 million unique TCR beta sequences, from 150 million to 200 million T cells, were found by an earlier analysis.

For this clone: The junction departs from the called germline gene at one end, perhaps through a read error.

The germline gives CDR1 MNHNS, CDR2 SASEGT. The CDR3 consists of 15 residues. PCR employed 60 Vbeta and 13 Jbeta primers. The repertoire was sequenced with immunoSEQ multiplex PCR; TCRdb's copy has only in-frame clones and lacks some. The sample lists roughly 140,000 clones, 77% seen once, with 4.9% in the top ten. Sequenced: PBMCs. The chain carries TRBV6-1 and TRBJ1-1; 7 nucleotides match TRBD1. The receptor was derived from a woman in her forties or fifties in good health and CMV-seronegative. CDR3 bases: TGTGCCAGCAGTGAAGCTGGCAGGGGGAACGCTGAAGCTTTCTTT. Residues: CASSEAGRGNAEAFF.